This T cell receptor beta chain stems from a study of spatial heterogeneity in lung cancer. Findings and caveats of the study: Resection blood, more than follow-up blood, showed ubiquitous expanded tumor TCRs.

This clonotype was found a few times. The antigen is undetermined. Time point denoted: sample taken at primary tumor resection. Unsorted whole RNA of tumor, nontumor lung or frozen PBMC was sequenced. A total of 72 untreated early-stage non-small cell lung cancer patients served as donors. Each CDR3 protein gets one entry after TCRdb re-called the 5' RACE reads with MiXCR. The sample carries approximately 40,000 distinct CDR3 sequences, roughly 15% recorded once. The receptor was isolated from a male donor with early-stage non-small cell lung cancer. This specimen was PBMCs, taken at surgery.

CDR3 in amino acids: CASSQPGTGRTGELFF. The CDR3 DNA reads as TGCGCCAGCAGCCAACCCGGGACAGGGAGGACCGGGGAGCTGTTTTTT. J is TRBJ2-2 and V is TRBV4-1, with TRBD1 matching over 9 bases. CDR3 size: 16 residues. Germline V gene sequence: CDR1 MGHRA, CDR2 YSYEKL. With V trimmed by 2 bases and J by 5 bases, 6 bases remained unmatched.